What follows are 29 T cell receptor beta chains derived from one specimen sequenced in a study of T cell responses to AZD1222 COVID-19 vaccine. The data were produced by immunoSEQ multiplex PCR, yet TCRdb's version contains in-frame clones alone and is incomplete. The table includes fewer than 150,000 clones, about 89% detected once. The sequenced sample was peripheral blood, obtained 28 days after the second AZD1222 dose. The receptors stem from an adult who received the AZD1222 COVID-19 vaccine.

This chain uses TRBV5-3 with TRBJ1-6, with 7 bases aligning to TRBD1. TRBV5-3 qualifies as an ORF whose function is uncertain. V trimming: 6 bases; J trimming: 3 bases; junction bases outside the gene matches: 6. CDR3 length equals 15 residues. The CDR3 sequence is CARNPGTVYNSPLHF. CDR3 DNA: TGTGCCAGAAACCCAGGGACAGTCTATAATTCACCCCTCCACTTT.

The CDR3: CASSLDATGLADTYEQYF. The CDR3 nucleotides read TGTGCCAGCAGCTTAGACGCTACGGGACTAGCGGATACCTACGAGCAGTACTTC. The gene calls are TRBV7-6 and TRBJ2-7; 11 bases fit TRBD2. After removal of 1 base from V and 2 bases from J, the junction contained 10 bases not matched to a gene. The germline V gene encodes CDR1 SGHVS and CDR2 FNYEAQ. The CDR3 length is 18 residues.

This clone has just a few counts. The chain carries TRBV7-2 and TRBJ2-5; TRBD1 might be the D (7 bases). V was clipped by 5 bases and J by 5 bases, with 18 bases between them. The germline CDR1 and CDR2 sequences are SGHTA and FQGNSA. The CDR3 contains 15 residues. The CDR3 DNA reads TGTGCCAGCAGCCCCCAGGAGGGGGCGGGGGAGACCCAGTACTTC. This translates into CASSPQEGAGETQYF.

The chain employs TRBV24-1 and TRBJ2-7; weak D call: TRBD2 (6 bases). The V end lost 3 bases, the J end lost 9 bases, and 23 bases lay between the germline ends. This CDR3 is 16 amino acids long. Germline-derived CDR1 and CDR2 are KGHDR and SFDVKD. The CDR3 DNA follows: TGTGCCACCAGTGATCATAAAAGCGGGTCACCCCCCGGGCAGTACTTC. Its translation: CATSDHKSGSPPGQYF.

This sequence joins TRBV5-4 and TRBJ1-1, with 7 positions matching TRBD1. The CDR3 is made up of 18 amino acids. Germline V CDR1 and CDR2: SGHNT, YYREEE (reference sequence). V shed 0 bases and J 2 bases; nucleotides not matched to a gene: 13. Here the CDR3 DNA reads TGTGCCAGCAGCTTGGGTGGACAGGTCCAGGGGAAAAACACTGAAGCTTTCTTT. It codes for CASSLGGQVQGKNTEAFF.

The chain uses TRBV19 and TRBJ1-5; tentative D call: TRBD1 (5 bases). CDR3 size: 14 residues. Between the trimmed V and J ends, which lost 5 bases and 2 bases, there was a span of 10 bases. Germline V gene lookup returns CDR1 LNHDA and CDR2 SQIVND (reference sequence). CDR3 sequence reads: CASSGAGGNQPQHF. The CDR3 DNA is TGTGCCAGTAGTGGGGCTGGAGGCAATCAGCCCCAGCATTTT. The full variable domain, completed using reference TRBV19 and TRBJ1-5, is DGGITQSPKYLFRKEGQNVTLSCEQNLNHDAMYWYRQDPGQGLRLIYYSQIVNDFQKGDIAEGYSVSREKKESFPLTVTSAQKNPTAFYLCASSGAGGNQPQHFGDGTRLSIL.

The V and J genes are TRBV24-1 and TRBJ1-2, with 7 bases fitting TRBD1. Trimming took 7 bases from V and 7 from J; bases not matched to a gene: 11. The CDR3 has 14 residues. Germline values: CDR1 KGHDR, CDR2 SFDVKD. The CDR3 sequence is CATRRTGERGGYTF. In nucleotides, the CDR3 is TGTGCCACCAGACGAACAGGGGAGAGGGGTGGCTACACCTTC.

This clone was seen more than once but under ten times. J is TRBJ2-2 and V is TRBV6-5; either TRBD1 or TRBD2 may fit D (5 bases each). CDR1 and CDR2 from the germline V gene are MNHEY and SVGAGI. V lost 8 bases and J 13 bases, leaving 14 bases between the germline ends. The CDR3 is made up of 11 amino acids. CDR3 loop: CASGQSRGLFF. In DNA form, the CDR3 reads TGTGCCAGCGGGCAGTCGAGGGGGCTGTTTTTT.

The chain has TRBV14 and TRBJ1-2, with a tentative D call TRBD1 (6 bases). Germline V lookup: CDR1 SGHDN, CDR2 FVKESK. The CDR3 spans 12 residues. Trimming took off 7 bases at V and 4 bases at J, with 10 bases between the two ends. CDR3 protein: CASNLQGYGYTF. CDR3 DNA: TGTGCCAGCAACCTACAGGGCTATGGCTACACCTTC.

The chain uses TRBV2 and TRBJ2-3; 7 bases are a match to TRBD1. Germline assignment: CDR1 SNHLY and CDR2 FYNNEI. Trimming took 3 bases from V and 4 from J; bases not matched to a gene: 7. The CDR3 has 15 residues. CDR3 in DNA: TGTGCCAGCAGTGACAGGGGGTATCTTGCAGATACGCAGTATTTT. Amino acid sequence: CASSDRGYLADTQYF.

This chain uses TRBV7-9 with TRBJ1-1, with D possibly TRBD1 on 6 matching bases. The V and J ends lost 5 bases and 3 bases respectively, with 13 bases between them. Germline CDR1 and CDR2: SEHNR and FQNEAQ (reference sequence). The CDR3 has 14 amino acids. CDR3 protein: CASSPNRAYTEAFF. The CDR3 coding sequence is TGTGCCAGCAGCCCAAACAGGGCCTACACTGAAGCTTTCTTT.

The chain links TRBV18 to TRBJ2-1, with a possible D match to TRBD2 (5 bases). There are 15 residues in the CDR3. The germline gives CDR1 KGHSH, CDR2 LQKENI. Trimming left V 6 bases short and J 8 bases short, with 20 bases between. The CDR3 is CASSDVLAKADEQFF. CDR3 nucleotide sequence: TGTGCCAGCTCGGACGTGCTAGCAAAGGCGGATGAGCAGTTCTTC. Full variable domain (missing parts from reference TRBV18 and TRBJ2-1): NAGVMQNPRHLVRRRGQEARLRCSPMKGHSHVYWYRQLPEEGLKFMVYLQKENIIDESGMPKERFSAEFPKEGPSILRIQQVVRGDSAAYFCASSDVLAKADEQFFGPGTRLTVL.

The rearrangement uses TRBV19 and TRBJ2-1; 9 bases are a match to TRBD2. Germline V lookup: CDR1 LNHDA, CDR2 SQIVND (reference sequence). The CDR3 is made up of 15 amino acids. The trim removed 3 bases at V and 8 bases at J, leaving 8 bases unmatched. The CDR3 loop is CASSISSGVGHEQFF. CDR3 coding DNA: TGTGCCAGTAGTATTTCTAGCGGGGTTGGCCATGAGCAGTTCTTC.

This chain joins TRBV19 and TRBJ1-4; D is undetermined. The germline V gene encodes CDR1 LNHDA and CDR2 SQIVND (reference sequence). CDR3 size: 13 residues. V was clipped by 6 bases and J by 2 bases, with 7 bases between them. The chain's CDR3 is CASREQTNEKLFF. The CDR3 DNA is TGTGCCAGTAGAGAACAGACTAATGAAAAACTGTTTTTT.

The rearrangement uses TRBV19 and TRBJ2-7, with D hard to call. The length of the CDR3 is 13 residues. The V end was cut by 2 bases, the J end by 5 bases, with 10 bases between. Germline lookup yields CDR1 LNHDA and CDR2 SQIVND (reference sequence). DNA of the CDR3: TGTGCCAGTAGTATATGGCTTTCGGACGAGCAGTACTTC. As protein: CASSIWLSDEQYF.

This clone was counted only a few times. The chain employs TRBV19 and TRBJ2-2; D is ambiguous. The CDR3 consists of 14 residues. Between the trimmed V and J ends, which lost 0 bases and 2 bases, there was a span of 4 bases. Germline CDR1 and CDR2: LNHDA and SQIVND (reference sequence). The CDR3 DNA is TGTGCCAGTAGTATAGACCTAAACACCGGGGAGCTGTTTTTT. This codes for CASSIDLNTGELFF.

The chain's CDR3 is CASSPTGVNYGYTF. DNA for the CDR3: TGTGCCAGCTCACCTACAGGGGTTAACTATGGCTACACCTTC. This chain connects TRBV18 to TRBJ1-2; TRBD1 agrees at 7 bases. This CDR3 contains 14 residues. V lost 3 bases to trimming and J lost 1 base; unmatched junction nucleotides: 2. Germline V gene lookup returns CDR1 KGHSH and CDR2 LQKENI.

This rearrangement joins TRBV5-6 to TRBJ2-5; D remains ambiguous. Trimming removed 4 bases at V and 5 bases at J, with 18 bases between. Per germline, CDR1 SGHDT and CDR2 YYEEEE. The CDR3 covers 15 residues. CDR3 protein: CASSRIAGVRETQYF. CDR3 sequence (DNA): TGTGCCAGCAGCCGGATCGCAGGCGTCCGGGAGACCCAGTACTTC.

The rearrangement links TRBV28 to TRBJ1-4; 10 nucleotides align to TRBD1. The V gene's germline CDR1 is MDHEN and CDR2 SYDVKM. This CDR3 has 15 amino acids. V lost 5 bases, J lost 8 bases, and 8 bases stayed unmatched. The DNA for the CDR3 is TGTGCCAGCAGTCCCCTCGGGACAGGGGAGGAAAAACTGTTTTTT. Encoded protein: CASSPLGTGEEKLFF.

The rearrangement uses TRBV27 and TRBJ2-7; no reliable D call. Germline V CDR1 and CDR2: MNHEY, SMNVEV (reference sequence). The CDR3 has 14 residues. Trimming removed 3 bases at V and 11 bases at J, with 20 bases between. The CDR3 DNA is TGTGCCAGCAGTTTTGTCGGGTCGGCATCCGGAAAGTACTTC. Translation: CASSFVGSASGKYF.

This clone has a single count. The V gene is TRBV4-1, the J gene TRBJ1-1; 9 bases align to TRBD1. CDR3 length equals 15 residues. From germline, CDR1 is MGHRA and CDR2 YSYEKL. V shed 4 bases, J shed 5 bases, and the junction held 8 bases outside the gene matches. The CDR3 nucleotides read TGCGCCAGCAGCCTGTTCCGGGACAGGGAAACTGAAGCTTTCTTT. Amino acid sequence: CASSLFRDRETEAFF.

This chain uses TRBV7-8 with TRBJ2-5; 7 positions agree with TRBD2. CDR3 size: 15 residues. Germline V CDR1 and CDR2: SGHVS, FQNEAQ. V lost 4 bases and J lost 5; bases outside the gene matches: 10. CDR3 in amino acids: CASSWAAIGGETQYF. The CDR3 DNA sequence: TGTGCCAGCAGCTGGGCCGCAATCGGGGGGGAGACCCAGTACTTC.

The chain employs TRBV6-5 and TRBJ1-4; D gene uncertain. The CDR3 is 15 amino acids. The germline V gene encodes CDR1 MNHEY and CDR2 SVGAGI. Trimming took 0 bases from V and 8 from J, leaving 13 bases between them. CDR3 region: CASSYSWSPGEKLFF. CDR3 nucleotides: TGTGCCAGCAGTTACTCGTGGAGCCCGGGGGAAAAACTGTTTTTT.

The CDR3 is CASSLVGQGALIEQFF. The CDR3 DNA follows: TGTGCCAGCAGCTTAGTTGGACAGGGGGCGCTTATTGAGCAGTTCTTC. The rearrangement uses TRBV7-6 and TRBJ2-1; 11 bases align to TRBD1. Germline CDR1 is SGHVS and CDR2 is FNYEAQ. V gave up 1 base and J gave up 9 bases; unmatched junction bases: 8. The length of the CDR3 is 16 residues.

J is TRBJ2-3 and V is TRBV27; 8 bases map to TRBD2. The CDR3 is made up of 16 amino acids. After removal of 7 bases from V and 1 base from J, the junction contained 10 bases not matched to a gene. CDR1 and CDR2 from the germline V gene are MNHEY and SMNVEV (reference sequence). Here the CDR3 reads CASIPGAGEGTDTQYF. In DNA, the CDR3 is TGTGCCAGCATTCCAGGAGCGGGAGAGGGCACAGATACGCAGTATTTT.

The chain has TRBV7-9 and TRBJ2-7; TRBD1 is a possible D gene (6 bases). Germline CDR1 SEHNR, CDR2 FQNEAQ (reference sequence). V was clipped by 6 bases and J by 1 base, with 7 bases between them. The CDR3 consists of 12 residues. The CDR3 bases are TGTGCCAGCAGTCAGGGGTCCTACGAGCAGTACTTC. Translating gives CASSQGSYEQYF.

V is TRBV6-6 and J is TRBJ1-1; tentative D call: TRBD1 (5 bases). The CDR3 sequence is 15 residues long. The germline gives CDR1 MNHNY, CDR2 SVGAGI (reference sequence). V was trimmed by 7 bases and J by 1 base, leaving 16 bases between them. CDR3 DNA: TGTGCCAGCATCTTACTGGGGGTTACGAACACTGAAGCTTTCTTT. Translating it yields CASILLGVTNTEAFF.

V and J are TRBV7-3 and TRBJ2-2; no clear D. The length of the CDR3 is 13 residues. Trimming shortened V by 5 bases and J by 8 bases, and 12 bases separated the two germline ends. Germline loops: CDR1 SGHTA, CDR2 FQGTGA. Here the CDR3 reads CASSLRPPGELFF. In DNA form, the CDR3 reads TGTGCCAGCAGCCTCAGACCCCCGGGGGAGCTGTTTTTT.

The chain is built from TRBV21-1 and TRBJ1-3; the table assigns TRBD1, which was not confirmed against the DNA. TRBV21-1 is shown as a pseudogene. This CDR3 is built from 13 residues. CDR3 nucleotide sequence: TGTGCCAGCAGCACCTTTTTGGCCAACACCATATATTTT. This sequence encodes CASSTFLANTIYF.